This T cell receptor beta chain was observed in a study of beta chain features in type 1 diabetes. Findings and limits, study-wide: In patients and controls equally, PCR might favor templates that are shorter.

Expressed TCRB transcripts got sequenced, as all isolated RNA was reverse transcribed. Libraries were prepared by immunoSEQ multiplex PCR; TCRdb keeps only in-frame clonotypes and omits some of them. Altogether about 320,000 clones are present, less than 15% being singletons, with the ten largest covering approximately 6.7%. This clone was counted a few times. Antigen: not known. This clonotype originated in a man younger than 40 in good health. The sequenced material came from central memory CD4+ T cells from blood.

The DNA of the CDR3 is TGTGCCAGCAGCTTCAGGGATTCCCTGGGGGCTTTCTTT. Translating it yields CASSFRDSLGAFF. The chain couples TRBV5-6 to TRBJ1-1; a weak D match, TRBD1 (5 bases). The CDR3 covers 13 residues. CDR1 is SGHDT and CDR2 is YYEEEE in the germline V gene. V was clipped by 2 bases and J by 11 bases, with 16 bases between them.